These T cell receptor beta chains were read from a single sample in a study of graft-versus-host responses after intestinal transplantation. This table comes from immunoSEQ multiplex PCR, and its TCRdb copy is limited to in-frame clones, with some not included. The repertoire holds 25,000 to 30,000 clones, 87% seen once, with more than 9% in the top ten. The sample consisted of PBMCs, taken about 15 months after intestinal transplantation. These receptors were taken from a human patient who received an intestinal transplant, so some T cells may come from the graft donor. Both conserved end residues are part of each CDR3. A D gene is named only where the DNA matches it firmly. Expanded clones are given a class, and other clones once, few, many or no size at all.

>TRBJ2-5|.|TRBV5-1|.
CASSLGGRGETQYF
TGCGCCAGCAGCTTGGGGGGCCGGGGCGAGACCCAGTACTTC
>TRBJ2-1|.|TRBV6-6|.
CASSYQGYEQFF
TGTGCCAGCAGTTACCAAGGCTATGAGCAGTTCTTC
>TRBJ1-1|.|TRBV4-1|.
CASSQVAGNTEAFF
TGCGCCAGCAGCCAAGTGGCAGGTAACACTGAAGCTTTCTTT
>TRBJ2-3|.|TRBV11-2|.
CASSDRDWDGSSTDTQYF
TGTGCCAGCAGCGACCGGGACTGGGACGGATCTAGCACAGATACGCAGTATTTT
>TRBJ2-1|once|TRBV7-9|.
CASSLGVNEQFF
TGTGCCAGCAGCTTAGGGGTTAATGAGCAGTTCTTC
>TRBJ1-5|.|TRBV7-6|.
CARGTPLQHF
TGTGCCAGAGGGACTCCGCTCCAGCATTTT
>TRBJ1-1|.|TRBV9|TRBD1
CASSGTGLNTEAFF
TGTGCCAGCAGCGGGACAGGGCTGAACACTGAAGCTTTCTTT
>TRBJ2-7|few|TRBV28|TRBD2
CASSLFGGGRSYEQYF
TGTGCCAGCAGTTTATTTGGGGGGGGACGTTCCTACGAGCAGTACTTC
>TRBJ2-3|.|TRBV19|.
CASSVRTAASTDTQYF
TGTGCCAGTAGTGTAAGGACAGCGGCTAGCACAGATACGCAGTATTTT
>TRBJ1-5|.|TRBV19|TRBD1
CASRVTGDGQPQHF
TGTGCCAGTAGAGTCACAGGGGACGGTCAGCCCCAGCATTTT
>TRBJ2-1|.|TRBV5-4|.
CASSFYPHNEQFF
TGTGCCAGCAGCTTTTATCCTCACAATGAGCAGTTCTTC
>TRBJ2-1|.|TRBV19|TRBD1
CASSEDRDFNEQFF
TGTGCCAGTAGTGAGGACAGGGATTTTAATGAGCAGTTCTTC
>TRBJ1-1|.|TRBV18|.
CASSPRRTGGSAGGNTEAFF
TGTGCCAGCTCACCCCGTAGAACCGGGGGCAGTGCTGGGGGGAACACTGAAGCTTTCTTT
>TRBJ2-7|.|TRBV4-3|.
CASSQERWRDEQYF
TGCGCCAGCAGCCAAGAACGTTGGAGGGACGAGCAGTACTTC
>TRBJ1-4|.|TRBV5-1|TRBD1
CASSWTGSNEKLFF
TGCGCCAGCAGCTGGACAGGGTCTAATGAAAAACTGTTTTTT
>TRBJ1-5|.|TRBV6-6|.
CASGPNQPQHF
TGTGCCAGCGGGCCCAATCAGCCCCAGCATTTT
>TRBJ1-4|.|TRBV4-3|.
CASSQGLKAGGTEKLFF
TGCGCCAGCAGCCAAGGTCTCAAGGCTGGGGGGACCGAAAAACTGTTTTTT
>TRBJ1-2|.|TRBV12-2|.
CASRPGTAKVSGYTF
TGTGCAAGTCGCCCCGGGACAGCGAAAGTCAGTGGCTACACCTTC
>TRBJ2-2|.|TRBV5-6|.
CASSRMAGELFF
TGTGCCAGCAGCCGGATGGCCGGGGAGCTGTTTTTT
>TRBJ2-1|.|TRBV7-3|.
CASSFDGGTYNEQFF
TGTGCCAGCAGCTTTGACGGGGGAACTTACAATGAGCAGTTCTTC
>TRBJ2-5|.|TRBV10-3|.
CAIAEDHSAAQYF
TGTGCCATCGCCGAGGACCACAGTGCGGCCCAGTACTTC
>TRBJ2-1|.|TRBV5-5|.
CASSLLGSGEFF
TGTGCCAGCAGTCTCCTGGGCTCAGGGGAGTTCTTC